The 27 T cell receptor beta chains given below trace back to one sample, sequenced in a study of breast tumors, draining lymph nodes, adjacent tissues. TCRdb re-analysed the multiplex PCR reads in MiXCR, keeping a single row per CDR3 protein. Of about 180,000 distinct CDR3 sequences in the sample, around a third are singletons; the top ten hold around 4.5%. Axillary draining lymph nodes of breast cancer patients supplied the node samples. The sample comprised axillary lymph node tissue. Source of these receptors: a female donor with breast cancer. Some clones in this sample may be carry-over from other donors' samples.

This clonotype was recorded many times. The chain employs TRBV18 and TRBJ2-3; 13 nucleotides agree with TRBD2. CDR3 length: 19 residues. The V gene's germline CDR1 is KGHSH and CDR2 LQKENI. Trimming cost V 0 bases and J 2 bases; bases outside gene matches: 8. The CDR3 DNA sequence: TGTGCCAGCTCACCACCCCGGACTAGCGGGGGCCCCCCCACAGATACGCAGTATTTT. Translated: CASSPPRTSGGPPTDTQYF.

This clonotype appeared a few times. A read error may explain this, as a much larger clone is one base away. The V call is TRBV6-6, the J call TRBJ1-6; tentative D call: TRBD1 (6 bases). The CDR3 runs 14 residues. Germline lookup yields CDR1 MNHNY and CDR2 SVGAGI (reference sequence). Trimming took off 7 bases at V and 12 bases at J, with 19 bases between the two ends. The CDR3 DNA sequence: TGTGCCAGCAATCACGCGGACAGCCAGGGACCCCTCCACTTT. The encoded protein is CASNHADSQGPLHF.

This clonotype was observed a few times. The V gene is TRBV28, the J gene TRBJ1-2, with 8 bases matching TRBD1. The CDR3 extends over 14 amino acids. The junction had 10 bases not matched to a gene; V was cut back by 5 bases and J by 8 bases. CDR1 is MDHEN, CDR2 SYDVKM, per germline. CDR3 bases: TGTGCCAGCAGTCTTCCCAGGACAGGGTTCGGCTACACCTTC. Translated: CASSLPRTGFGYTF.

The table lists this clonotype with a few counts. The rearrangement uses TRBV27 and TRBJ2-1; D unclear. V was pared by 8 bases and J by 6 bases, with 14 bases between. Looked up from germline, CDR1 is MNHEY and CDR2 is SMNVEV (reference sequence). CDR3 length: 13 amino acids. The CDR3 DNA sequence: TGTGCCAGCCGTACCCACTCGGCCAATGAGCAGTTCTTC. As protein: CASRTHSANEQFF.

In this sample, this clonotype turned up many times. Here the CDR3 DNA reads TGTGCCAGCAGGGCAGATGGGGAGACCCAGTACTTC. Encoded protein: CASRADGETQYF. This chain uses TRBV6-2 or TRBV6-3 with TRBJ2-5, with D unresolved. The germline V gene has CDR1 MNHEY and CDR2 SVGEGT. The CDR3 length is 12 residues. V was pared by 6 bases and J by 5 bases, with 10 bases between.

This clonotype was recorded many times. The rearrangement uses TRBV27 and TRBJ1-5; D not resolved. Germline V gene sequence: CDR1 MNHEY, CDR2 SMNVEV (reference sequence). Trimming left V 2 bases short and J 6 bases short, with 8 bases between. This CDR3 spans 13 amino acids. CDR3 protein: CASSLGERQPQHF. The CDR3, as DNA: TGTGCCAGCAGTTTAGGCGAGCGTCAGCCCCAGCATTTT.

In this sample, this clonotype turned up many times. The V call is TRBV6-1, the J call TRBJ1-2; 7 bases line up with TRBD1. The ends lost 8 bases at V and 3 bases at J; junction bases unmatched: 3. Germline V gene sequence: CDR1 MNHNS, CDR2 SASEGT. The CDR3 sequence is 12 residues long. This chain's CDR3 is CASVTGDYGYTF. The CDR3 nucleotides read TGTGCCAGCGTTACAGGGGACTATGGCTACACCTTC.

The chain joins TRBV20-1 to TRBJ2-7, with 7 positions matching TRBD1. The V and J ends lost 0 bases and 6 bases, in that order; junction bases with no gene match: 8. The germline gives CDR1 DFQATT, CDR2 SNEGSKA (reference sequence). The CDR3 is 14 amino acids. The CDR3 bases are TGCAGTGCTAGAGATGACAGGGAGTCTTCCGAGCAGTACTTC. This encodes CSARDDRESSEQYF.

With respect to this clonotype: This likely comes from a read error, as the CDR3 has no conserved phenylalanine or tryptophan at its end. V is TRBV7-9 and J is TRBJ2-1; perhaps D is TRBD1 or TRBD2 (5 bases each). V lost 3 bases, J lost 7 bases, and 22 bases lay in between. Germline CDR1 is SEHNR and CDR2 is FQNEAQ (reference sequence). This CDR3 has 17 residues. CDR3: CASSFPQGSDSPNEQFS. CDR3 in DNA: TGTGCCAGCAGCTTCCCCCAGGGTAGCGACAGCCCGAATGAGCAGTTCTCC.

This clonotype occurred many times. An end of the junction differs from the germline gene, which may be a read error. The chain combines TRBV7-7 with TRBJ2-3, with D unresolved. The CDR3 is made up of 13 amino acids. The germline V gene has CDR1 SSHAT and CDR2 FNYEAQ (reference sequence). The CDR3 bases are TGTGCTAGCAGCTTAGTACGCACAGATACGCAGTATTTT. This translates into CASSLVRTDTQYF. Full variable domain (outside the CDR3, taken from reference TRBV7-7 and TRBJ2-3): GAGVSQSPRYKVTKRGQDVTLRCDPISSHATLYWYQQALGQGPEFLTYFNYEAQPDKSGLPSDRFSAERPEGSISTLTIQRTEQRDSAMYRCASSLVRTDTQYFGPGTRLTVL.

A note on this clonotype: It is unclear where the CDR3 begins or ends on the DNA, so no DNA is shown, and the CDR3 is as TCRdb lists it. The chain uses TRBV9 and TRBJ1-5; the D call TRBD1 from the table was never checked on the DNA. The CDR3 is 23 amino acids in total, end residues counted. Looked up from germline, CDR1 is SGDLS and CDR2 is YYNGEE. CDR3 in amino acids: CASSVASGANVLTFGAGNQPQHF.

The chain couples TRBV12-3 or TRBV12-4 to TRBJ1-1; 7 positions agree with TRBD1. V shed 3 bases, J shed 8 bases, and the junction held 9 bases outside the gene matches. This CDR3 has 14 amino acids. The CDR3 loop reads CASSLDRPRDEAFF. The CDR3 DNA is TGTGCCAGCAGTTTGGACAGGCCCCGGGACGAAGCTTTCTTT.

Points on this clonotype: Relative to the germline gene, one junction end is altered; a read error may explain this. In DNA, the CDR3 is TGTGCCAGCTCACCTCAGGGGGCGGGTCATGGCAATCAGCCCCAGCGTTTT. Translated: CASSPQGAGHGNQPQRF. The rearrangement uses TRBV18 and TRBJ1-5, with TRBD1 identical over 8 bases. Germline CDR1 and CDR2: KGHSH and LQKENI. CDR3 length equals 17 residues.

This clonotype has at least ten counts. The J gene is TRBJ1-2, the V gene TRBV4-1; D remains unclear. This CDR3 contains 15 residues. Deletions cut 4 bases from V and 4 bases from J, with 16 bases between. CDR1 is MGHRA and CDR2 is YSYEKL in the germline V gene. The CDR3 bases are TGCGCCAGCAGCCCCGTTTGGGTAGGGCGCTATGGCTACACCTTC. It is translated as CASSPVWVGRYGYTF.

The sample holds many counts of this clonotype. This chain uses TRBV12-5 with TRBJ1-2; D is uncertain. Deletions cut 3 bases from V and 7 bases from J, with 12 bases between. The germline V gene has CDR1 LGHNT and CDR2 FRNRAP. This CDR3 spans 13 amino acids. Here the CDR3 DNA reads TGTGCTAGTGGTTTATATGGGTTGGGTGGCTACACCTTC. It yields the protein CASGLYGLGGYTF.

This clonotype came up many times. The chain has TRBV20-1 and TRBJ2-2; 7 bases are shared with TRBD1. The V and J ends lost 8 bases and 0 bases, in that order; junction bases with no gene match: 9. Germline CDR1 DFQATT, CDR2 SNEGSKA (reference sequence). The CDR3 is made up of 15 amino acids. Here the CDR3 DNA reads TGCAGTCGCGAGGGGGCTCCCTCGAACACCGGGGAGCTGTTTTTT. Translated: CSREGAPSNTGELFF.

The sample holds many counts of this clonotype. CDR3 amino acids: CASSPTGMRDTIYF. The CDR3 DNA reads as TGTGCCAGCTCACCAACGGGTATGAGAGACACCATATATTTT. The gene calls are TRBV18 and TRBJ1-3; no firm D call. CDR3 length equals 14 residues. Germline CDR1 is KGHSH and CDR2 is LQKENI. V lost 2 bases and J lost 8, with 13 bases in between.

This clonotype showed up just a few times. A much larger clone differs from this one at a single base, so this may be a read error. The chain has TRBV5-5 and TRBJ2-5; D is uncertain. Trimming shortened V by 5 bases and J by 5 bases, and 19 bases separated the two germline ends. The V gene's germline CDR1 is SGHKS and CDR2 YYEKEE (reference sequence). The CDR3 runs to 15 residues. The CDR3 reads CASRPPAAALETQYF. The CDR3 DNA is TGTGCCAGCAGACCCCCGGCGGCGGCCCTGGAGACCCAGTACTTC.

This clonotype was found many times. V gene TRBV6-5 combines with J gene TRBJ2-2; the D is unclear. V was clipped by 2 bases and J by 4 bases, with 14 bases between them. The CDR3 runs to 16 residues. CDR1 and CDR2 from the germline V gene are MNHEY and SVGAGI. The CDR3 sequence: CASSYGQGLFTGELFF. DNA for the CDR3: TGTGCCAGCAGTTACGGGCAAGGCCTCTTCACCGGGGAGCTGTTTTTT.

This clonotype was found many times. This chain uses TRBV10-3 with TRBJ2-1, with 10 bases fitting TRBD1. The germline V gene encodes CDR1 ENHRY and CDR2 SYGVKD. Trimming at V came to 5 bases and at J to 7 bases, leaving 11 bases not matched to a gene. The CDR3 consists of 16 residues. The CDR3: CAISFTRDRGLNEQFF. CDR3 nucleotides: TGTGCCATCAGTTTCACTCGGGACAGGGGTCTTAATGAGCAGTTCTTC.

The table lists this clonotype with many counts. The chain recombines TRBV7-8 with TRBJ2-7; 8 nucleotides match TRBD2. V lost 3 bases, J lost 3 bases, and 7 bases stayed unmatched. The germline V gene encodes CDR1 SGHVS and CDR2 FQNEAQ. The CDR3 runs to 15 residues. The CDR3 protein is CASSLVAGRSYEQYF. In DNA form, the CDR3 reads TGTGCCAGCAGCTTGGTAGCGGGGAGAAGCTACGAGCAGTACTTC.

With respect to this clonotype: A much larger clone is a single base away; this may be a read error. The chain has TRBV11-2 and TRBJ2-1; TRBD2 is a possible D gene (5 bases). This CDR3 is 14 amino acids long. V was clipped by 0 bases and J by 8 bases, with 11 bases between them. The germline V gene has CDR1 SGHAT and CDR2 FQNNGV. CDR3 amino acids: CASSLEPRLYEQFF. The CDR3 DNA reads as TGTGCCAGCAGCTTAGAGCCGAGACTATATGAGCAGTTCTTC.

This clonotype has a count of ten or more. CDR3 sequence (DNA): TGTGCCAGCAACTGGGGACAGCGAAGCTCCTATAATTCACCCCTCCACTTT. Translation: CASNWGQRSSYNSPLHF. The chain has TRBV6-1 and TRBJ1-6, with 7 bases fitting TRBD1. Unmatched junction bases numbered 9, after V lost 7 bases and J lost 0 bases. CDR3 length equals 17 residues. The germline V gene encodes CDR1 MNHNS and CDR2 SASEGT.

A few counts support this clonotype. The DNA of the CDR3 is TGTGCCAGTAGCTTCCGACAGGGGGTAATAGGTGAAGCTTTCTTT. Residues: CASSFRQGVIGEAFF. This chain joins TRBV19 and TRBJ1-1; 9 bases line up with TRBD1. The CDR3 totals 15 residues. V was pared by 6 bases and J by 7 bases, with 12 bases of the junction left unmatched. Germline CDR1 is LNHDA and CDR2 is SQIVND (reference sequence).

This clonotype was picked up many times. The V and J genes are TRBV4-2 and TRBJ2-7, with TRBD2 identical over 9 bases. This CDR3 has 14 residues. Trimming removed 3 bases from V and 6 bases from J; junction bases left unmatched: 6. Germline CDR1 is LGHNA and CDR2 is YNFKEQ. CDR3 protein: CASSHASGKAEQYF. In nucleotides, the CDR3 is TGTGCCAGCAGCCACGCTAGCGGGAAAGCCGAGCAGTACTTC.

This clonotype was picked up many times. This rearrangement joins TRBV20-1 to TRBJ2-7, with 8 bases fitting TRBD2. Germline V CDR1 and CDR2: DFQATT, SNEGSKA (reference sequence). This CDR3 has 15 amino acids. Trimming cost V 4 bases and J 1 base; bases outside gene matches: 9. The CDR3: CSAISLGGGSYEQYF. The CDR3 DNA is TGCAGTGCTATTTCCTTGGGCGGGGGGTCCTACGAGCAGTACTTC.

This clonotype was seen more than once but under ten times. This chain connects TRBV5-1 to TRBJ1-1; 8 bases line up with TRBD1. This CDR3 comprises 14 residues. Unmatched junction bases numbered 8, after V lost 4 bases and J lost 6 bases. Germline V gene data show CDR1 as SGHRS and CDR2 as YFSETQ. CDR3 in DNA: TGCGCCAGCAGCCCAGACAGGGGACGGGCTGAAGCTTTCTTT. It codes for CASSPDRGRAEAFF. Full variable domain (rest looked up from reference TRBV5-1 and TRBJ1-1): KAGVTQTPRYLIKTRGQQVTLSCSPISGHRSVSWYQQTPGQGLQFLFEYFSETQRNKGNFPGRFSGRQFSNSRSEMNVSTLELGDSALYLCASSPDRGRAEAFFGQGTRLTVV.